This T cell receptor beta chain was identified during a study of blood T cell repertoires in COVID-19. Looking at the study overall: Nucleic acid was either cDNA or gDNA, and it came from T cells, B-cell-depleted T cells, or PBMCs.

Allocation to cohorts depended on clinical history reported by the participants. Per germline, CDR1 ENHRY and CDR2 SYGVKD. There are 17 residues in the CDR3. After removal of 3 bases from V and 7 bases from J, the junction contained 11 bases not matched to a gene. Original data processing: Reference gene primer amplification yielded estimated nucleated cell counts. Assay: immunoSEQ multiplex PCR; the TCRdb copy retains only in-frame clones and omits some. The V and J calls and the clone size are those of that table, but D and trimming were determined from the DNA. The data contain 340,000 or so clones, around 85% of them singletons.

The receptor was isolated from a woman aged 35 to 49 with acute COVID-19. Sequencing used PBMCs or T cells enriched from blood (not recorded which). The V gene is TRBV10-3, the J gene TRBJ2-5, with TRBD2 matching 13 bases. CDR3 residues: CAISDLLAGGRPGTQYF. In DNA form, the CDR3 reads TGTGCCATCAGTGATCTACTAGCGGGAGGGCGCCCGGGGACCCAGTACTTC.